This TCR beta chain came from a study of breast tumors, draining lymph nodes, adjacent tissues. Broader study findings: Findings are consistent with lymph node origin and intratumoral expansion of most tumor T cells. Luminal-like breast cancer showed significantly higher tumor–nontumor repertoire similarity than basal-like. The lymph node origin of tumor T cells was framed as consistent with a hypothesis, not demonstrated. Tumor TCR diversity was below lymph nodes but above nontumor tissue.

The CDR3 length is 14 residues. The V segment lost 6 bases and the J segment 3 bases; nucleotides outside the gene matches: 8. Germline V lookup: CDR1 DFQATT, CDR2 SNEGSKA (reference sequence). This clonotype rates as medium-sized (0.01 to 0.1%). Its specificity is unknown. MiXCR, applied by TCRdb to the multiplex PCR reads, yields one record per CDR3 protein. This table holds about 22,000 distinct CDR3 sequences, about 70% found once. This receptor was taken from a female donor with breast cancer. Some clones in this sample may be carry-over from other donors' samples. The J gene is TRBJ2-3, the V gene TRBV20-1, with 8 bases that match TRBD2. Source material: tumor-adjacent breast tissue. CDR3 in amino acids: CSADSGVGTDTQYF. For the CDR3, the DNA is TGCAGTGCCGATAGCGGGGTTGGTACAGATACGCAGTATTTT.